The 20 T cell receptor beta chains presented below share a single source sample, sequenced in a study of memory CD4+ T cells and cytomegalovirus serostatus (dated by TCRdb to between 2017 and 2020). The library was produced with the immunoSEQ multiplex PCR assay. TCRdb stores this immuneACCESS table with in-frame sequences only. Part of the clones is absent; in the studies checked, under half of the shortfall reflects unresolved V genes, and no reason is known for the rest. The sample yields over 65,000 clones; about 85% were counted once. The top ten hold around 0.77% of the sample. A FACSAria II was used to sort memory CD4+ T cells, defined as single viable CD3+CD4+CD8-CD45RO+ cells. The material sequenced was memory CD4+ T cells from blood. These receptors were obtained from an adult in good health and CMV-seronegative.

The rearrangement links TRBV27 to TRBJ1-1; D is perhaps TRBD1 (6 bases). CDR1 and CDR2 (germline): MNHEY, SMNVEV (reference sequence). The ends were cut back, 2 bases at V and 5 bases at J, with 9 bases in the middle. The CDR3 has 13 residues. The CDR3, as DNA: TGTGCCAGCAGTTTAGGACAGAGAACTGAAGCTTTCTTT. This gives the protein CASSLGQRTEAFF.

The chain carries TRBV11-2 and TRBJ2-1; D not resolved. CDR3 length: 17 amino acids. V was clipped by 5 bases and J by 8 bases, with 25 bases between them. The germline gives CDR1 SGHAT, CDR2 FQNNGV. As DNA, the CDR3 is TGTGCCAGCAGCCCCGTAAGGGCTCCCCGTATAAGGTATGAGCAGTTCTTC. Amino acids: CASSPVRAPRIRYEQFF. Drawing the rest from reference TRBV11-2 and TRBJ2-1, the complete variable domain is EAGVAQSPRYKIIEKRQSVAFWCNPISGHATLYWYQQILGQGPKLLIQFQNNGVVDDSQLPKDRFSAERLKGVDSTLKIQPAKLEDSAVYLCASSPVRAPRIRYEQFFGPGTRLTVL.

The CDR3 nucleotides read TGTGCCAGCCACTTGACAGATACGCAGTATTTT. Encoded protein: CASHLTDTQYF. This sequence joins TRBV2 and TRBJ2-3; the D is unclear. V lost 8 bases and J lost 3, with 6 bases in between. CDR1 and CDR2 from the germline V gene are SNHLY and FYNNEI. The CDR3 contains 11 residues.

The J gene is TRBJ2-7, the V gene TRBV18; 12 nucleotides align to TRBD1. V trimming: 3 bases; J trimming: 6 bases; junction bases outside the gene matches: 3. Germline lookup yields CDR1 KGHSH and CDR2 LQKENI. The CDR3 is 14 residues long. CDR3 region: CASSPGTGGSEQYF. The CDR3 nucleotides read TGTGCCAGCTCACCCGGGACAGGGGGCAGCGAGCAGTACTTC.

The V and J genes are TRBV19 and TRBJ1-1; D unresolved. The CDR3 runs 12 residues. V dropped 10 bases and J dropped 4 bases, with 13 bases sitting between them. Germline values: CDR1 LNHDA, CDR2 SQIVND (reference sequence). DNA for the CDR3: TGTGCCACCAGTGAGGACCCCACTGAAGCTTTCTTT. It translates to CATSEDPTEAFF. The entire variable domain, with the rest obtained from reference TRBV19 and TRBJ1-1, is as follows: DGGITQSPKYLFRKEGQNVTLSCEQNLNHDAMYWYRQDPGQGLRLIYYSQIVNDFQKGDIAEGYSVSREKKESFPLTVTSAQKNPTAFYLCATSEDPTEAFFGQGTRLTVV.

The chain has TRBV4-1 and TRBJ1-5, with a weak D call TRBD1 (6 bases). CDR1 MGHRA and CDR2 YSYEKL come from the germline V gene. V was shortened by 1 base and J by 1 base, with 14 bases between the two germline ends. The CDR3 length is 17 residues. The CDR3 DNA reads TGCGCCAGCAGCCAAGGTCAAGGGGGTCGGAGCAATCAGCCCCAGCATTTT. Residues: CASSQGQGGRSNQPQHF.

The chain combines TRBV10-1 with TRBJ2-3; 9 positions agree with TRBD1. The ends lost 6 bases at V and 2 bases at J; junction bases unmatched: 6. The CDR3 has 15 residues. Germline V gene sequence: CDR1 WNHNN, CDR2 SYGVQD (reference sequence). The CDR3 spells CASSSGQGITDTQYF. CDR3 bases: TGCGCCAGCAGCTCGGGACAGGGTATCACAGATACGCAGTATTTT.

The V call is TRBV19, the J call TRBJ1-5; TRBD1 agrees at 10 bases. J lost 1 base, V lost 5 bases, and 5 bases had no gene match. CDR1 and CDR2 (germline): LNHDA, SQIVND (reference sequence). The CDR3 is 16 amino acids. The CDR3 region has the DNA TGTGCCAGTAGTGCCTGGGACAGGGGAAGCAATCAGCCCCAGCATTTT. Its protein is CASSAWDRGSNQPQHF.

The genes are TRBV7-2 and TRBJ2-6; D is uncertain. Germline V CDR1 and CDR2: SGHTA, FQGNSA. Trimming left V 5 bases short and J 0 bases short, with 5 bases between. There are 14 residues in the CDR3. The CDR3 sequence: CASSPSSGANVLTF. DNA for the CDR3: TGTGCCAGCAGCCCCAGCTCTGGGGCCAACGTCCTGACTTTC.

There are a few counts of this clone. CDR3 region: CASGLEGNTEAFF. CDR3 bases: TGTGCTAGTGGTTTGGAAGGGAACACTGAAGCTTTCTTT. The rearrangement links TRBV12-5 to TRBJ1-1; D is ambiguous. Per the germline V gene, CDR1 is LGHNT and CDR2 is FRNRAP. The V gene lost 1 base and the J gene lost 1 base, with 4 bases spanning the gap. There are 13 residues in the CDR3.

The V and J genes are TRBV19 and TRBJ1-1; TRBD1 agrees at 11 bases. Losses at the gene ends were 8 bases for V and 1 base for J; bases not matched to a gene: 6. Germline V CDR1 and CDR2: LNHDA, SQIVND (reference sequence). This CDR3 is 15 amino acids long. CDR3 DNA: TGTGCCAGTCGCTACGGGACAGGGGGGAACACTGAAGCTTTCTTT. Protein product: CASRYGTGGNTEAFF.

This clone was observed a few times. The chain has TRBV19 and TRBJ1-5, with D tentatively TRBD1 (6 bases). The germline gives CDR1 LNHDA, CDR2 SQIVND (reference sequence). The CDR3 contains 14 residues. Trimming pared 6 bases from V and 9 bases from J, leaving 18 bases between. The CDR3 reads CASSRTEGAWPQHF. CDR3 bases: TGTGCCAGTAGCAGGACAGAGGGAGCTTGGCCCCAGCATTTT.

CDR3 in amino acids: CAISLSQGTDTQYF. CDR3 DNA sequence: TGTGCCATCAGTCTTTCACAGGGCACAGATACGCAGTATTTT. The chain combines TRBV10-3 with TRBJ2-3; D perhaps matches TRBD1 (5 bases). Looked up from germline, CDR1 is ENHRY and CDR2 is SYGVKD. Trimming left V 5 bases short and J 1 base short, with 10 bases between. CDR3 length equals 14 residues.

The V call is TRBV19, the J call TRBJ2-1; 10 bases agree with TRBD2. V shed 5 bases, J shed 9 bases, and the junction held 16 bases outside the gene matches. Per the germline V gene, CDR1 is LNHDA and CDR2 is SQIVND (reference sequence). The CDR3 extends over 17 amino acids. CDR3 protein: CASSAPNGAAGGVEQFF. The CDR3, as DNA: TGTGCCAGTAGTGCCCCCAATGGAGCAGCGGGGGGGGTTGAGCAGTTCTTC. The full variable domain, its missing parts supplied by reference TRBV19 and TRBJ2-1, is DGGITQSPKYLFRKEGQNVTLSCEQNLNHDAMYWYRQDPGQGLRLIYYSQIVNDFQKGDIAEGYSVSREKKESFPLTVTSAQKNPTAFYLCASSAPNGAAGGVEQFFGPGTRLTVL.

This clone was observed a single time. This rearrangement joins TRBV5-5 to TRBJ2-5; 9 bases match TRBD1. J lost 4 bases, V lost 1 base, and 14 bases had no gene match. The CDR3 loop spans 18 amino acids. CDR1 and CDR2 (germline): SGHKS, YYEKEE (reference sequence). CDR3 in DNA: TGTGCCAGCAGCTTGCGGGACAGGGCAGCCGCGAGGGGAGAGACCCAGTACTTC. This encodes CASSLRDRAAARGETQYF. The variable domain in full, with the rest retrieved from reference TRBV5-5 and TRBJ2-5, is DAGVTQSPTHLIKTRGQQVTLRCSPISGHKSVSWYQQVLGQGPQFIFQYYEKEERGRGNFPDRFSARQFPNYSSELNVNALLLGDSALYLCASSLRDRAAARGETQYFGPGTRLLVL.

The CDR3 reads CAWSVPGLPNGYF. CDR3 DNA sequence: TGTGCCTGGAGTGTACCAGGGCTCCCTAATGGGTACTTC. The genes are TRBV30 and TRBJ2-7; weak D call: TRBD1 (5 bases). V was shortened by 0 bases and J by 12 bases, with 18 bases between the two germline ends. The CDR3 spans 13 residues. Germline V gives CDR1 GTSNPN, CDR2 SVGIG (reference sequence).

As regards this clone: Different DNA sequences within this sample yield the same CDR3. The chain carries TRBV28 and TRBJ1-6; no reliable D call. This CDR3 has 11 residues. Germline-derived CDR1 and CDR2 are MDHEN and SYDVKM. V was cut by 4 bases and J by 5 bases, with 0 bases left in between. The CDR3 region has the DNA TGTGCCAGCAGTTATAATTCACCCCTCCACTTT. It codes for CASSYNSPLHF.

A single count supports this clone. The chain employs TRBV28 and TRBJ1-1; D is unclear. Trimming pared 2 bases from V and 1 base from J, leaving 11 bases between. Germline V gene lookup returns CDR1 MDHEN and CDR2 SYDVKM. This CDR3 is 15 amino acids long. CDR3 in amino acids: CASSLAAGGNTEAFF. The CDR3 nucleotides read TGTGCCAGCAGTTTAGCCGCGGGCGGGAACACTGAAGCTTTCTTT. Based on the CDR3 plus reference TRBV28 and TRBJ1-1, the full variable domain is DVKVTQSSRYLVKRTGEKVFLECVQDMDHENMFWYRQDPGLGLRLIYFSYDVKMKEKGDIPEGYSVSREKKERFSLILESASTNQTSMYLCASSLAAGGNTEAFFGQGTRLTVV.

A few counts support this clone. V is TRBV6-1 and J is TRBJ2-7; D is possibly TRBD1 (6 bases). There are 13 residues in the CDR3. The germline gives CDR1 MNHNS, CDR2 SASEGT. Trimming took 5 bases from V and 1 from J, leaving 9 bases between them. In DNA form, the CDR3 reads TGTGCCAGCAGTATACAGGGTTCCTACGAGCAGTACTTC. Amino acid sequence: CASSIQGSYEQYF.

J is TRBJ2-5 and V is TRBV5-5; D is unclear. The CDR3 sequence is 14 residues long. Trimming took 6 bases from V and 3 from J, leaving 15 bases between them. CDR1 SGHKS and CDR2 YYEKEE come from the germline V gene (reference sequence). The DNA of the CDR3 is TGTGCCAGCACCCTTGGTAATAGGGAAGAGACCCAGTACTTC. Protein: CASTLGNREETQYF. Combining the CDR3 with reference TRBV5-5 and TRBJ2-5 gives the whole variable domain DAGVTQSPTHLIKTRGQQVTLRCSPISGHKSVSWYQQVLGQGPQFIFQYYEKEERGRGNFPDRFSARQFPNYSSELNVNALLLGDSALYLCASTLGNREETQYFGPGTRLLVL.